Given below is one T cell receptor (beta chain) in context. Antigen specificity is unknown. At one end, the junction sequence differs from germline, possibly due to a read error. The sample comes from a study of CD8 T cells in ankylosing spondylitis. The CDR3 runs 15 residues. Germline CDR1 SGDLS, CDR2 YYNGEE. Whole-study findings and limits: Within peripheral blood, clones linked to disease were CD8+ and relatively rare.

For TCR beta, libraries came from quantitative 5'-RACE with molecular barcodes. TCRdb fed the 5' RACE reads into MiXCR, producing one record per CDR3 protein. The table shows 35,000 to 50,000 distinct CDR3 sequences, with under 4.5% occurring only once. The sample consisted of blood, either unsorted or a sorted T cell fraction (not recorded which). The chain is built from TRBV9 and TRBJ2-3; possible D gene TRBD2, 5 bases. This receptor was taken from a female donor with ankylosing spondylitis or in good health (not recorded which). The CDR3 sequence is CSSSVDTGTTDTQYF. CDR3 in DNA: TGTTCCAGCAGCGTAGATACGGGAACCACAGATACACAGTATTTT.